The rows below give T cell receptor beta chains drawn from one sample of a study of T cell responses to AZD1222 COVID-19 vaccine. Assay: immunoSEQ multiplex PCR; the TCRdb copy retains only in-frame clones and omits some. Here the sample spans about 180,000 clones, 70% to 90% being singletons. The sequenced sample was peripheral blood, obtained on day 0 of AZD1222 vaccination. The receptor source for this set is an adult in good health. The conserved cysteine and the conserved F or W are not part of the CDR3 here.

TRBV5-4	ASSLVLGAGANVLT
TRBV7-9	ASSPAGGSGTDTQY
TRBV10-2	ASSERVGDGFYGYT
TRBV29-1	SVEDPTGPSSGNTIY
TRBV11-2	ASSPRTGGNTIY
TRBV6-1	ASSEGTASSTDTQY
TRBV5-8	ASSPGTGYTETQY
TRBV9	ASSVGLTLTGGAYNEQF
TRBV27	ASSPRTDQPQH
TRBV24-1	ATSDPQRRRMF
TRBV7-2	ASSLVLAESYEQY
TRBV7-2	ASLLDYNSPLH
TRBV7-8	ASSLETRALYTEAF
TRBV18	ASSPAVPGTNQPQH
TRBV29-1	SVASPDSNQPQH
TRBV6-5	ASSYLDGSYEQY
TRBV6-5	ASTPQGMSNQPQH
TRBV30	AWSVVRDRYGYT
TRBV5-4	ASSLDTYEQY
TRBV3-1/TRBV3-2	ASSQVMGLAGGNTGELF
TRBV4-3	ASSQDRGVFYEQY
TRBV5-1	ASSLGTVNTEAF
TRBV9	ASSVVGVSTDTQY
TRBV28	ASTLVGGPGGNQPQH
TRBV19	ASSIVLLNEQF
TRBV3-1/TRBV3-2	ASSQEGSYGYT
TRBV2	ASLGPARDTQY
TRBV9	ASSAGTANTEAF
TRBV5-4	ASSPGQGWTNEKLF
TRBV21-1	ASSSSPSDPPGELF
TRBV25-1	ASSEGPPNTGELF
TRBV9	ASSVAAGENTEAF
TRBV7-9	ASSFLGEKLF
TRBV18	ASSPRAQGPYGYT
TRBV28	ASTIQETQY
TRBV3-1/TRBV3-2	ASSQVFDRVLNYGYT
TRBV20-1	SAPQDYGYT
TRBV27	ASSSLGSNQPQH
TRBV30	AWSPGQASEAF
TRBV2	ASSESGQPQH
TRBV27	ASSLAGGATYNSPLH
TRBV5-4	ASSSLGEEAF